This T cell receptor beta chain was sequenced during a study of cytomegalovirus exposure and HLA in healthy donors. Broader study findings: Reports described diagnosis of cytomegalovirus status by the classifier as highly specific and sensitive. A missense variant in DCLRE1C was later tied to TCR beta V- and J-gene trimming. The majority of CMV-associated TCR beta chains were reported as apparently HLA-restricted in a later analysis. Roughly uniform depth of sequencing across donors was assumed in presence/absence analyses.

About this clone: Its antigen is unknown.

J gave up 0 bases and V 4 bases, and 6 bases lay outside the gene matches. CDR1 is SGHRS and CDR2 is YFSETQ in the germline V gene. CDR3 length: 17 residues. Researchers ran the PCR with 60 Vbeta and 13 Jbeta primers. Repertoires were generated with immunoSEQ multiplex PCR, while TCRdb's copy carries only in-frame clones and drops some. The sample consists of around 180,000 clones, approximately 80% of them appearing once. This sequence joins TRBV5-1 and TRBJ2-7, with 14 bases that match TRBD2. The material sequenced was PBMCs. The TCR originated in a woman under 30 in good health and CMV-seropositive. Here the CDR3 DNA reads TGCGCCAGCAGCATGGGACTAGCGGGGGCCAGCTCCTACGAGCAGTACTTC. Its protein product is CASSMGLAGASSYEQYF. Combining the CDR3 with reference TRBV5-1 and TRBJ2-7 gives the whole variable domain KAGVTQTPRYLIKTRGQQVTLSCSPISGHRSVSWYQQTPGQGLQFLFEYFSETQRNKGNFPGRFSGRQFSNSRSEMNVSTLELGDSALYLCASSMGLAGASSYEQYFGPGTRLTVT.